This TCR beta chain emerged from a study of control samples from healthy donors and cancer patients. This CDR3 is built from 16 residues. The ends were cut back, 2 bases at V and 3 bases at J, with 13 bases in the middle. Germline CDR1 and CDR2: LGHDT and YNNKEL (reference sequence). Here immunoSEQ multiplex PCR was the method, and the copy in TCRdb shows in-frame clones only, minus some. Seen here are 95,000 to 130,000 clones, about 93% observed once, and the top ten hold about 2.6%. The rearrangement links TRBV3-1 (or the pseudogene TRBV3-2) to TRBJ1-4, with D possibly being TRBD1 (6 bases). Material: blood. This sequence originates from a man aged 25 to 40 in good health. The CDR3 DNA reads TGTGCCAGCAGCCAAAGCCGGGGGCGAGCTAATGAAAAACTGTTTTTT. Amino acid sequence: CASSQSRGRANEKLFF.